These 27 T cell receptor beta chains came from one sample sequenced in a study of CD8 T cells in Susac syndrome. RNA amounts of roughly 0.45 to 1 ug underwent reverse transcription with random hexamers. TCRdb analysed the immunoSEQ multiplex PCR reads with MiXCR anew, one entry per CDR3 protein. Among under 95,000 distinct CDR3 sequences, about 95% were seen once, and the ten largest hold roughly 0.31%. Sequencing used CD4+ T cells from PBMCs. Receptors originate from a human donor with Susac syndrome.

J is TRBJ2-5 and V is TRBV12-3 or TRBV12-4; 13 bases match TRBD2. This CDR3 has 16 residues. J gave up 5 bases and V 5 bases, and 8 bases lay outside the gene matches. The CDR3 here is CASSRTSGGGSETQYF. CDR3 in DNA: TGTGCCAGCAGTCGGACTAGCGGGGGTGGGAGCGAGACCCAGTACTTC.

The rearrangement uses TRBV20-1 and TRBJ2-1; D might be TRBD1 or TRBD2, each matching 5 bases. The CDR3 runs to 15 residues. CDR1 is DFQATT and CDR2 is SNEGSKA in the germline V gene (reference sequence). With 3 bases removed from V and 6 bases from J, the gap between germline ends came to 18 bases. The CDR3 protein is CSASLPGRLGNEQFF. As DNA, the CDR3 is TGCAGTGCTAGTCTCCCGGGGCGCCTAGGCAATGAGCAGTTCTTC.

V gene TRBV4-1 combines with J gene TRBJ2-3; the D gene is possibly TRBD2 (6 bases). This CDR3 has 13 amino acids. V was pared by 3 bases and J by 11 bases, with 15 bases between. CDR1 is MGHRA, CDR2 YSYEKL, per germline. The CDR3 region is CASSHGTYGRQYF. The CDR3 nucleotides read TGCGCCAGCAGCCACGGGACCTACGGGAGGCAGTATTTT.

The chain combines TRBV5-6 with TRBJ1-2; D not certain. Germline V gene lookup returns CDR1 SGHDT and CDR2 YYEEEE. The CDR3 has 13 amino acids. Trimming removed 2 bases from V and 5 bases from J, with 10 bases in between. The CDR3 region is CASSFGLEYGYTF. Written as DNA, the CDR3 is TGTGCCAGCAGCTTTGGACTGGAATATGGCTACACCTTC.

Written as DNA, the CDR3 is TGTGCCAGCTCACCACCGGGGGCGACCGGGGAGCTGTTTTTT. Protein sequence: CASSPPGATGELFF. The chain joins TRBV18 to TRBJ2-2; tentative D call: TRBD1 (6 bases). CDR3 length: 14 residues. Germline CDR1 is KGHSH and CDR2 is LQKENI. V lost 0 bases and J lost 5, with 7 bases in between. Looking up the rest from reference TRBV18 and TRBJ2-2 gives the full variable domain: NAGVMQNPRHLVRRRGQEARLRCSPMKGHSHVYWYRQLPEEGLKFMVYLQKENIIDESGMPKERFSAEFPKEGPSILRIQQVVRGDSAAYFCASSPPGATGELFFGEGSRLTVL.

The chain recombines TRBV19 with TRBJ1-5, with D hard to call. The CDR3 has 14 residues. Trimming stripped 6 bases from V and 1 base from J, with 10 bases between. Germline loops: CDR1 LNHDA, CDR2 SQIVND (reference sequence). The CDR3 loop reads CASRSGGSNQPQHF. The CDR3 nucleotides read TGTGCCAGTAGGTCCGGCGGGAGCAATCAGCCCCAGCATTTT. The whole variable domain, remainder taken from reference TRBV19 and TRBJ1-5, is DGGITQSPKYLFRKEGQNVTLSCEQNLNHDAMYWYRQDPGQGLRLIYYSQIVNDFQKGDIAEGYSVSREKKESFPLTVTSAQKNPTAFYLCASRSGGSNQPQHFGDGTRLSIL.

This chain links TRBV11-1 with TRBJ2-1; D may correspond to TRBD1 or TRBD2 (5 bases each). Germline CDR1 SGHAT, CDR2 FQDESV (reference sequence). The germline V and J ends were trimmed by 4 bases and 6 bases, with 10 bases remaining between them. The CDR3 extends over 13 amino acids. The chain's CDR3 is CASSSGPPNEQFF. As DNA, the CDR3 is TGTGCCAGCAGCTCGGGACCGCCCAATGAGCAGTTCTTC.

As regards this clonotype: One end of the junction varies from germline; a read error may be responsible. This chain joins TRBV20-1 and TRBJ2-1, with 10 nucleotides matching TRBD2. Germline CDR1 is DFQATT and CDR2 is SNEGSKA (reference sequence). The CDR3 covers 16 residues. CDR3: CSARVGRLAGYHEQFF. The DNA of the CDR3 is TGCAGTGCTAGAGTGGGTAGACTAGCGGGCTACCATGAGCAGTTCTTC.

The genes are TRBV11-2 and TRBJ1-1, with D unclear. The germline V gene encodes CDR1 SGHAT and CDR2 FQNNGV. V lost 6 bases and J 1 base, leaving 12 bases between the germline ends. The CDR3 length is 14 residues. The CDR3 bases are TGTGCCAGCAGACTTGCGACTGGGAACACTGAAGCTTTCTTT. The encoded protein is CASRLATGNTEAFF.

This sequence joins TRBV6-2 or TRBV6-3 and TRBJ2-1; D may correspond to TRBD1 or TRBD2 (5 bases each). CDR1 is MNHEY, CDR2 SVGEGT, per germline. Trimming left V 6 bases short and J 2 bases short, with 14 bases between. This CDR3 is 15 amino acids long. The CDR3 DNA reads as TGTGCCAGCAGCGACGGGGACCCGGCCTACAATGAGCAGTTCTTC. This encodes CASSDGDPAYNEQFF.

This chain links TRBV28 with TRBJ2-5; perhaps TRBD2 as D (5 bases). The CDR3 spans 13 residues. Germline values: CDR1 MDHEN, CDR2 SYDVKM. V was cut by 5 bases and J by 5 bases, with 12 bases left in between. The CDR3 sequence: CASSTIARETQYF. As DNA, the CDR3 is TGTGCCAGCAGTACCATAGCGAGGGAGACCCAGTACTTC.

Here the CDR3 DNA reads TGTGCCAGCAGCGCCGGGGGTGCAACCTACGAGCAGTACTTC. Translation: CASSAGGATYEQYF. V usage is TRBV7-9 and J usage is TRBJ2-7, with a possible D match to TRBD2 (6 bases). The CDR3 runs 14 residues. V lost 5 bases and J lost 2, with 13 bases in between. Germline CDR1 SEHNR, CDR2 FQNEAQ (reference sequence).

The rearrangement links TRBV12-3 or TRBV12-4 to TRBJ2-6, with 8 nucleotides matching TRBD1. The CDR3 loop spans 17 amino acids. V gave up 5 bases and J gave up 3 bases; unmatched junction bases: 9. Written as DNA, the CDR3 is TGTGCCAGCAGTCGTGGGCAGGGGGCGGGTGGGGCCAACGTCCTGACTTTC. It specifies CASSRGQGAGGANVLTF.

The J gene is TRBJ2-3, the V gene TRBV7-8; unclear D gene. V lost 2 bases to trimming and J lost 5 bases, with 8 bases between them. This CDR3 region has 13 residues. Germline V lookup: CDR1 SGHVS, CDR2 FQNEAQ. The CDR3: CASSLSLRDTQYF. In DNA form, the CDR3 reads TGTGCCAGCAGCTTATCCTTACGAGATACGCAGTATTTT.

In DNA form, the CDR3 reads TGTGCCAGCAGCCAAGCGAGGAACTACGAGCAGTACTTC. This gives the protein CASSQARNYEQYF. The chain recombines TRBV3-1 with TRBJ2-7; D unclear. Germline loops: CDR1 LGHDT, CDR2 YNNKEL (reference sequence). Trimming removed 1 base from V and 3 bases from J, with 7 bases in between. CDR3 size: 13 residues.

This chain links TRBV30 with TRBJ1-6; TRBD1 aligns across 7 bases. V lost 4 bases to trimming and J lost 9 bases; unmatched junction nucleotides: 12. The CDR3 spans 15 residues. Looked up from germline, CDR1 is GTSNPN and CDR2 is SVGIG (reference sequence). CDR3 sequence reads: CAWTPHHQGGSPLHF. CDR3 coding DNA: TGTGCCTGGACCCCTCATCATCAGGGGGGTTCACCCCTCCACTTT.

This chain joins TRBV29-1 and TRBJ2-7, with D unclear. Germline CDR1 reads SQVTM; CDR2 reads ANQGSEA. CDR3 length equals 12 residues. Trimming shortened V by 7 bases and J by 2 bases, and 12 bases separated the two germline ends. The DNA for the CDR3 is TGCAGCGCTCTACATCCGCCCTACGAGCAGTACTTC. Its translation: CSALHPPYEQYF.

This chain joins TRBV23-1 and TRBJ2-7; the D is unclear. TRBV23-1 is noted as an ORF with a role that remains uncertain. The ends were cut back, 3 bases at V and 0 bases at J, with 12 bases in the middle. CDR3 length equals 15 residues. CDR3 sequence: CASSHPHESSYEQYF. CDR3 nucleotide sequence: TGCGCCAGCAGTCACCCACACGAGAGCTCCTACGAGCAGTACTTC.

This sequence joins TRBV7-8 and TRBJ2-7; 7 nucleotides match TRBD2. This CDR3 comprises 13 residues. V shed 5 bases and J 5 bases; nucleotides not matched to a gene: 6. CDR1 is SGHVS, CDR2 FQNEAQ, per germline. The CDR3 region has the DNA TGTGCCAGCAGCATCGGGGAGGGTCACGAGCAGTACTTC. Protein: CASSIGEGHEQYF.

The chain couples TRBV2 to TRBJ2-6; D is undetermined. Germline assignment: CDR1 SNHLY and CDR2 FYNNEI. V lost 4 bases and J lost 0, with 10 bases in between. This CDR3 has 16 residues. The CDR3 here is CASSGRLNSGANVLTF. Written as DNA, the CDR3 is TGTGCCAGCAGTGGGCGGCTGAACTCTGGGGCCAACGTCCTGACTTTC.

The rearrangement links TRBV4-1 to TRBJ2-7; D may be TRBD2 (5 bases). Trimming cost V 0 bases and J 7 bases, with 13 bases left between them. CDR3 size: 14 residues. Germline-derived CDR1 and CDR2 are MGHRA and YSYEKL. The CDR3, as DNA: TGCGCCAGCAGCCAAGATTCGGCTAGAGGGGAGCAGTACTTC. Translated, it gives CASSQDSARGEQYF.

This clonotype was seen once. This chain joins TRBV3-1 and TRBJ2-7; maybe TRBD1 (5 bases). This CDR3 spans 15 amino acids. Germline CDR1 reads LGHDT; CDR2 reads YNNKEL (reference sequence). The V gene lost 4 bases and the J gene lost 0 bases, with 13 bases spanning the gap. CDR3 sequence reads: CASSPRQPSSYEQYF. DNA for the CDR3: TGTGCCAGCAGCCCACGACAGCCTAGCTCCTACGAGCAGTACTTC.

The CDR3 sequence is CAWSGKAWGTSTDTQYF. Here the CDR3 DNA reads TGTGCCTGGAGTGGGAAGGCCTGGGGTACTAGCACAGATACGCAGTATTTT. The chain carries TRBV30 and TRBJ2-3; D not resolved. V was shortened by 1 base and J by 0 bases, with 17 bases between the two germline ends. The CDR3 spans 17 residues. Germline V gene data show CDR1 as GTSNPN and CDR2 as SVGIG (reference sequence).

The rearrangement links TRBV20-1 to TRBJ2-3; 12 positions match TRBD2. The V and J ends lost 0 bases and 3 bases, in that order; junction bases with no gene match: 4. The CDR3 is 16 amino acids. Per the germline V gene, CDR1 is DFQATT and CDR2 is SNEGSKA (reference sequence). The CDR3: CSARDQTSGGTDTQYF. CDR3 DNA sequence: TGCAGTGCTAGAGACCAGACTAGCGGGGGAACAGATACGCAGTATTTT.

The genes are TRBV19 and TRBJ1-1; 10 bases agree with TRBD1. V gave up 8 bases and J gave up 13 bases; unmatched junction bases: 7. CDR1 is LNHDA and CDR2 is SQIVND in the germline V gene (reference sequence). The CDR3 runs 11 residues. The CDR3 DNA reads TGTGCCAGTGGGACAGGGGCCCCCGGTTTCTTT. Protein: CASGTGAPGFF.

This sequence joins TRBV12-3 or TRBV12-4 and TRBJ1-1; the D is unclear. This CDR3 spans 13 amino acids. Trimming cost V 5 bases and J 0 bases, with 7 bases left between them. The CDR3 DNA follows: TGTGCCAGCAGTAGATCCGTGAACACTGAAGCTTTCTTT. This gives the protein CASSRSVNTEAFF.

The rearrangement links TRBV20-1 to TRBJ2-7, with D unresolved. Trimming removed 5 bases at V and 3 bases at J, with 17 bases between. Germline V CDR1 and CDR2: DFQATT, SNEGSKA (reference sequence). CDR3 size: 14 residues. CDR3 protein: CSAGAGAARYEQYF. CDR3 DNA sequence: TGCAGTGCTGGAGCTGGCGCGGCCCGCTACGAGCAGTACTTC.